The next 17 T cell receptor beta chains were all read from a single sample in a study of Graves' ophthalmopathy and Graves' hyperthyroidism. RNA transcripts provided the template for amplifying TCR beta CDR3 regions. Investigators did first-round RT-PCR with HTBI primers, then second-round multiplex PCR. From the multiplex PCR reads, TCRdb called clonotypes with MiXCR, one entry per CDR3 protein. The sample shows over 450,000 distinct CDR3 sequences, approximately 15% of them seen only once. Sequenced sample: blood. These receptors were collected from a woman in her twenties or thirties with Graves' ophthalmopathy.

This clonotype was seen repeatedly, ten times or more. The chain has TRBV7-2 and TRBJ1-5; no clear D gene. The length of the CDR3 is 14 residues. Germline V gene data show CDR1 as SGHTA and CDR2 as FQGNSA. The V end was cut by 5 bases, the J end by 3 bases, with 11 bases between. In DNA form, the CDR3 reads TGTGCCAGCAGCCGGAGCACACCCAATCAGCCCCAGCATTTT. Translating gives CASSRSTPNQPQHF.

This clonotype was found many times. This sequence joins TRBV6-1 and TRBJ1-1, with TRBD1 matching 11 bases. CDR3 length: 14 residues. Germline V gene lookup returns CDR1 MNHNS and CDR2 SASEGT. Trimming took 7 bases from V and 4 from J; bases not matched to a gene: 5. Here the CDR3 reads CASTLGQGGTEAFF. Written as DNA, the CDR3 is TGTGCCAGCACCCTGGGACAGGGGGGCACTGAAGCTTTCTTT.

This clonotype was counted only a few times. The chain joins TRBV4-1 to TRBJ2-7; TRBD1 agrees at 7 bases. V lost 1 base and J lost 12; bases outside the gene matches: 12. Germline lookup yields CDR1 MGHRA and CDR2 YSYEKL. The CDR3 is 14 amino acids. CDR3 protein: CASSQVSGGIDRYF. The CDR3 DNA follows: TGCGCCAGCAGCCAAGTATCAGGGGGAATTGATCGGTACTTC.

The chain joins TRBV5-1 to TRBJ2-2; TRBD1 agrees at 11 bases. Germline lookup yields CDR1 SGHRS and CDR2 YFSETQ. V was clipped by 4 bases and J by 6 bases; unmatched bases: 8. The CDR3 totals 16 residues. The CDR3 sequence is CASSARTGGAAGELFF. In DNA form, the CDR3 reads TGCGCCAGCAGCGCTCGGACAGGGGGCGCGGCCGGGGAGCTGTTTTTT.

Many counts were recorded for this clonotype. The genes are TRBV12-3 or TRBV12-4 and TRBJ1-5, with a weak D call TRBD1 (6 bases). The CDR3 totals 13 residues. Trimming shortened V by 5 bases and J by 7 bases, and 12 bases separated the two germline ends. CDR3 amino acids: CASSPGAGQPQHF. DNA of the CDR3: TGTGCCAGCAGTCCAGGGGCGGGGCAGCCCCAGCATTTT.

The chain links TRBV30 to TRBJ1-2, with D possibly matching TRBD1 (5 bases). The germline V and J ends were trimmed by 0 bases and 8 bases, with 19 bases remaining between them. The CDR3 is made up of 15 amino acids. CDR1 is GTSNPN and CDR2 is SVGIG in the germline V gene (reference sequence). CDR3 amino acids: CAWSVLATAVAGYTF. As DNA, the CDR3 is TGTGCCTGGAGTGTACTTGCGACAGCGGTTGCGGGCTACACCTTC.

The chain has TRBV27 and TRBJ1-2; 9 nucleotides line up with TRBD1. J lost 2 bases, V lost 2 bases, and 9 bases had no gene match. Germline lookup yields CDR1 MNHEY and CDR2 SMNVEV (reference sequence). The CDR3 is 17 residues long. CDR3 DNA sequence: TGTGCCAGCAGTTTAACTACCGGGACAGGGAGCAACTATGGCTACACCTTC. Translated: CASSLTTGTGSNYGYTF.

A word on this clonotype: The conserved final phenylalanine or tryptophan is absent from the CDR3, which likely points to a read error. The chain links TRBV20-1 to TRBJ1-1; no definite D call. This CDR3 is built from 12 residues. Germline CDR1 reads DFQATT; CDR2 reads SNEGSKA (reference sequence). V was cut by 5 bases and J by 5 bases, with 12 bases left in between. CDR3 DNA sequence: TGCAGTGCTGCAAGTGGTTGGACTGAAGCTTTCTAT. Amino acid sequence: CSAASGWTEAFY.

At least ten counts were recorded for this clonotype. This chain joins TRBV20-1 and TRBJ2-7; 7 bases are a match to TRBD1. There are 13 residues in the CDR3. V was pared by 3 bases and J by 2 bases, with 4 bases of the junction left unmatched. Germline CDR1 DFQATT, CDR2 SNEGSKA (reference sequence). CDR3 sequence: CSARDRNTYEQYF. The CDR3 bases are TGCAGTGCTAGGGACAGGAATACCTACGAGCAGTACTTC.

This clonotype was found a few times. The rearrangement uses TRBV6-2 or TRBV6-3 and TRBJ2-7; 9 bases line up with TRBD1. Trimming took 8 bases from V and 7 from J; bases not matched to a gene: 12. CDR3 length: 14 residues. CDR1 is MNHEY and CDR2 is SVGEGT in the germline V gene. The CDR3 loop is CASLKPGTGYEQYF. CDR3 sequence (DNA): TGTGCCAGCCTAAAGCCAGGGACAGGGTATGAGCAGTACTTC.

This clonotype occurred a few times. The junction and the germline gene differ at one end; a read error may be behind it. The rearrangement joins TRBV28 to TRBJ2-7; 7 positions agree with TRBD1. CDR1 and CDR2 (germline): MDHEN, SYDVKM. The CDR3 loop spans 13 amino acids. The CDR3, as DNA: TGTGCCAGCAGTAGCCCCAACTCCGGGACAGCCGGCTTC. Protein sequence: CASSSPNSGTAGF. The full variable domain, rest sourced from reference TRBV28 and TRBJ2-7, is DVKVTQSSRYLVKRTGEKVFLECVQDMDHENMFWYRQDPGLGLRLIYFSYDVKMKEKGDIPEGYSVSREKKERFSLILESASTNQTSMYLCASSSPNSGTAGFGPGTRLTVT.

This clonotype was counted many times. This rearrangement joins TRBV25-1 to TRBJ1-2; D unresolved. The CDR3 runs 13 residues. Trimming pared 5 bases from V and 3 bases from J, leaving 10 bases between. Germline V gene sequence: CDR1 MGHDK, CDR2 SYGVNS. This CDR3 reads CASSQYKYYGYTF. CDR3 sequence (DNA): TGTGCCAGCAGTCAGTACAAGTACTATGGCTACACCTTC.

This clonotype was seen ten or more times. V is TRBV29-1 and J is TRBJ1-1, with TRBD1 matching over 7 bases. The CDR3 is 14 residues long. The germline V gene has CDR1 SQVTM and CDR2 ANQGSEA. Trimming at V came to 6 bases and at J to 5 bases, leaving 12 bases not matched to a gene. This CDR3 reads CSVARPGQRTEAFF. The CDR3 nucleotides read TGCAGCGTGGCCCGGCCGGGACAGAGGACTGAAGCTTTCTTT.

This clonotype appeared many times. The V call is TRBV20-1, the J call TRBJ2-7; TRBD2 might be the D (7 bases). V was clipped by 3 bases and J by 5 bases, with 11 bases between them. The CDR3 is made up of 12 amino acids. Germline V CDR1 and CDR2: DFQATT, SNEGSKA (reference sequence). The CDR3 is CSASGGPNEQYF. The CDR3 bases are TGCAGTGCTAGCGGGGGGCCTAACGAGCAGTACTTC.

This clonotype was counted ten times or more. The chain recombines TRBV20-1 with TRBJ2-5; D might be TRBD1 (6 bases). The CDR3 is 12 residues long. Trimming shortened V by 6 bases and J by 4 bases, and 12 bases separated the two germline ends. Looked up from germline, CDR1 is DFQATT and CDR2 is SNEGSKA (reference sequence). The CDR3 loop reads CSATQGRETQYF. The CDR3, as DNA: TGCAGTGCGACTCAGGGGCGAGAGACCCAGTACTTC.

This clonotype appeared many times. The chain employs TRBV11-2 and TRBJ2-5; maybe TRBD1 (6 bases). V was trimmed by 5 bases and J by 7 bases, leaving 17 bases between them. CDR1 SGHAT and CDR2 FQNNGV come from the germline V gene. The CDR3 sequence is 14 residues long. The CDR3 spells CASSPLTGSRTQYF. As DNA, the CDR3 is TGTGCCAGCAGCCCACTAACAGGGTCGAGGACCCAGTACTTC.

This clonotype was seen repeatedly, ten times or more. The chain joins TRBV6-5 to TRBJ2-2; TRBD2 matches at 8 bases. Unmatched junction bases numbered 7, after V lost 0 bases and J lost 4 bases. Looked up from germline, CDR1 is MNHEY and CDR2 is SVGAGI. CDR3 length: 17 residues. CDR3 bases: TGTGCCAGCAGTTACTCGTTCCGGGGGGGGATCACCGGGGAGCTGTTTTTT. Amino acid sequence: CASSYSFRGGITGELFF.